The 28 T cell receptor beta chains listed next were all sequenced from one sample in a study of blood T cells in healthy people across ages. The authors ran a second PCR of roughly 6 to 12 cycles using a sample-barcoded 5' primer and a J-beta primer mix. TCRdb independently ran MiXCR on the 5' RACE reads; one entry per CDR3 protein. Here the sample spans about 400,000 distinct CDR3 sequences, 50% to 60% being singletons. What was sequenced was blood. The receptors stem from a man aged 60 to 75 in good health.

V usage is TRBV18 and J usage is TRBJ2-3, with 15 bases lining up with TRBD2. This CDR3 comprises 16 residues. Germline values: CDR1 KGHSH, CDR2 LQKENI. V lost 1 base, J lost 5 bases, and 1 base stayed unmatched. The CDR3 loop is CASSPRTSGGGDTQYF. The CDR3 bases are TGTGCCAGCTCACCACGGACTAGCGGGGGGGGAGATACGCAGTATTTT.

Written as DNA, the CDR3 is TGTGCCACCAGTGACAGCAGGGGGCTTAAAAATGAGCAGTTCTTC. Translated, it gives CATSDSRGLKNEQFF. The gene calls are TRBV24-1 and TRBJ2-1; 8 nucleotides line up with TRBD1. V lost 4 bases and J lost 7; bases outside the gene matches: 8. The CDR3 loop spans 15 amino acids. Germline CDR1 reads KGHDR; CDR2 reads SFDVKD.

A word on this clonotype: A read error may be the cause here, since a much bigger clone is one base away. CDR3 DNA: TGCAGCGTTGGCGCCGGACAGGGCCTCACAGATACGCGGTATTTT. This sequence encodes CSVGAGQGLTDTRYF. The chain links TRBV29-1 to TRBJ2-3; 8 nucleotides line up with TRBD1. Germline CDR1 and CDR2: SQVTM and ANQGSEA. The CDR3 has 15 amino acids.

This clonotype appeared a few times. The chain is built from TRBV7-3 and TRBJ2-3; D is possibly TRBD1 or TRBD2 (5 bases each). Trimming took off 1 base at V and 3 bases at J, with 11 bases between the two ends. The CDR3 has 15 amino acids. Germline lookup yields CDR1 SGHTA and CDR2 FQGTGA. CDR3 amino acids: CASSLMGESTDTQYF. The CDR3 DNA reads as TGTGCCAGCAGCTTAATGGGGGAAAGTACAGATACGCAGTATTTT.

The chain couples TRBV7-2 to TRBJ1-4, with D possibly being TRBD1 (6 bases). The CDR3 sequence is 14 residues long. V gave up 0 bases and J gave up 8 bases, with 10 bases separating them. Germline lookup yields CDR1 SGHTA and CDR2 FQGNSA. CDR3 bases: TGTGCCAGCAGCTTAGCGCGGGGGGCGGAAAAACTGTTTTTT. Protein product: CASSLARGAEKLFF.

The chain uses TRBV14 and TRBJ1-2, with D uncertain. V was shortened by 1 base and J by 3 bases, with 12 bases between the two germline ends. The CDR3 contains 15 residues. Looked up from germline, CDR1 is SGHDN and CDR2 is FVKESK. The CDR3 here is CASSQVVTAYYGYTF. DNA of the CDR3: TGTGCCAGCAGCCAAGTTGTCACCGCATACTATGGCTACACCTTC.

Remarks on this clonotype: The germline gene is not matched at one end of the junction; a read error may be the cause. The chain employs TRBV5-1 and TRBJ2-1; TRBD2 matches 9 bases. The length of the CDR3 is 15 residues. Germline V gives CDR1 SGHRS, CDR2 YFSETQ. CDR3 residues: CVSSLRGGALGEQFF. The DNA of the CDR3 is TGCGTCAGCAGCTTGCGGGGGGGCGCGTTGGGTGAGCAGTTCTTC.

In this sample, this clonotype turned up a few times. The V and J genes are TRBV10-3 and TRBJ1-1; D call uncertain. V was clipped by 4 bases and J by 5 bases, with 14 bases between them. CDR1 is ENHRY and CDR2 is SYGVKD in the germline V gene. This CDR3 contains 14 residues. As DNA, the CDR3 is TGTGCCATCAGTGGGCCCTCTGCGGGGACTGAAGCTTTCTTT. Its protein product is CAISGPSAGTEAFF.

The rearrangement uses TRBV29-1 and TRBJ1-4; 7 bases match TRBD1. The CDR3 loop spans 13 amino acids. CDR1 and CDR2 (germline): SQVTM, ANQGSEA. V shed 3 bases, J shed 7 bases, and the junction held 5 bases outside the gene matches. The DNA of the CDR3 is TGCAGCGTTGATCTTCGACAGGGTGAAAAACTGTTTTTT. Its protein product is CSVDLRQGEKLFF.

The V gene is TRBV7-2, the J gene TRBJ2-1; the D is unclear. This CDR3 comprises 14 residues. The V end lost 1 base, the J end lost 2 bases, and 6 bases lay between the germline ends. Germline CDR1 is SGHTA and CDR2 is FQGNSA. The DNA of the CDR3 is TGTGCCAGCAGCTTAGTACCGCCCTACAATGAGCAGTTCTTC. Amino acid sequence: CASSLVPPYNEQFF.

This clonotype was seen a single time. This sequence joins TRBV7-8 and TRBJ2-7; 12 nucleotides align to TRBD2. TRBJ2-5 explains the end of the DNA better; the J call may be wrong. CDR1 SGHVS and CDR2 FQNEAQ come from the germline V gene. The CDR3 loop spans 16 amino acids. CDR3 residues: CASSPHGLAGQETQYF. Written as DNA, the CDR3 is TGTGCCAGCAGTCCCCACGGACTAGCGGGGCAAGAGACCCAGTACTTC.

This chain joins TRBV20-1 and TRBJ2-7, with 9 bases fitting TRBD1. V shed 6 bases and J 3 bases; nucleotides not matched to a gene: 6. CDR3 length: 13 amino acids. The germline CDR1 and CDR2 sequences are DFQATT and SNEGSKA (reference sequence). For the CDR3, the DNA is TGCAGTGCCCCTGACAGGGGGTTCTACGAGCAGTACTTC. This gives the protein CSAPDRGFYEQYF.

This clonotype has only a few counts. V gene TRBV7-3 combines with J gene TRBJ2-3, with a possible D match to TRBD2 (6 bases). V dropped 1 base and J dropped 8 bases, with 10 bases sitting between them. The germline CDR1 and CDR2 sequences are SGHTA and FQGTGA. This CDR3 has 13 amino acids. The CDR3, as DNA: TGTGCCAGCAGCTTAAAATGGGGAGGTACGCAGTATTTT. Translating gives CASSLKWGGTQYF.

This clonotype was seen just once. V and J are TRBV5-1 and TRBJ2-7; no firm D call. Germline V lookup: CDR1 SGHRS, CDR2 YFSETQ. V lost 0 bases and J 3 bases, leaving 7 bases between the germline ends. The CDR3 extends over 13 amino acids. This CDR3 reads CASSLEINYEQYF. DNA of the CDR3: TGCGCCAGCAGCTTGGAGATCAACTACGAGCAGTACTTC. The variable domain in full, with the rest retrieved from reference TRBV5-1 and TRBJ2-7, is KAGVTQTPRYLIKTRGQQVTLSCSPISGHRSVSWYQQTPGQGLQFLFEYFSETQRNKGNFPGRFSGRQFSNSRSEMNVSTLELGDSALYLCASSLEINYEQYFGPGTRLTVT.

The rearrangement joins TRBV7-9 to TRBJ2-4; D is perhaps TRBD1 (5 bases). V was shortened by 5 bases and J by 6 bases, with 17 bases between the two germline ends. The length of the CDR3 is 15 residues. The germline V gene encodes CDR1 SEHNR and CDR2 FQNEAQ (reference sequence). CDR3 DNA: TGTGCCAGCAGCCCGCCTGAAGGGGCTAGAAACATTCAGTACTTC. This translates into CASSPPEGARNIQYF. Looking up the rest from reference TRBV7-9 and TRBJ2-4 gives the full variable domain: DTGVSQNPRHKITKRGQNVTFRCDPISEHNRLYWYRQTLGQGPEFLTYFQNEAQLEKSRLLSDRFSAERPKGSFSTLEIQRTEQGDSAMYLCASSPPEGARNIQYFGAGTRLSVL.

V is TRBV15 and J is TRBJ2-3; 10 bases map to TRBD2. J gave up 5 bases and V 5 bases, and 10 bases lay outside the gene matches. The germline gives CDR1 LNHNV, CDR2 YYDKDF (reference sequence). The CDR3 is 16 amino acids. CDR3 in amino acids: CATSGTKLAGRDTQYF. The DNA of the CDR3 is TGTGCCACCAGCGGAACGAAACTAGCGGGACGAGATACGCAGTATTTT.

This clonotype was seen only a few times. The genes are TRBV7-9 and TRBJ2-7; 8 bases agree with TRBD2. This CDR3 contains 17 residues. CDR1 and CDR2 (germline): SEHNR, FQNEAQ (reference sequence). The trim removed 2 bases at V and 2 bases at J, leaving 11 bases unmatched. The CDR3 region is CASSLQPLAGRTYEQYF. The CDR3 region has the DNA TGTGCCAGCAGCTTACAGCCTCTAGCGGGCCGCACCTACGAGCAGTACTTC.

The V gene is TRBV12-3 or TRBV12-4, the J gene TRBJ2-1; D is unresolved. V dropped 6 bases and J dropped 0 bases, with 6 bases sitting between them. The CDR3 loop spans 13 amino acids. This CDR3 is CASRAASYNEQFF. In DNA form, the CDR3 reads TGTGCCAGCAGAGCAGCCTCCTACAATGAGCAGTTCTTC.

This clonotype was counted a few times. The CDR3 sequence: CASSPGLSGAGELFF. The CDR3 coding sequence is TGCGCCAGCAGCCCCGGACTAAGTGGGGCCGGGGAGCTGTTTTTT. The chain employs TRBV5-1 and TRBJ2-2, with TRBD2 as a possible D gene (6 bases). V lost 4 bases and J lost 6, with 16 bases in between. The CDR3 is 15 residues long. Germline-derived CDR1 and CDR2 are SGHRS and YFSETQ.

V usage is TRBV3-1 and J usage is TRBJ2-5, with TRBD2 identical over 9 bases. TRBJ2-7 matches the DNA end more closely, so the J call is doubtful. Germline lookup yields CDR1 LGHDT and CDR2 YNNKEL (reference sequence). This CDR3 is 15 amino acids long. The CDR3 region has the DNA TGTGCCAGCAGCTCCGGGACTAGCCTTTGGTACGAGCAGTACTTC. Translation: CASSSGTSLWYEQYF.

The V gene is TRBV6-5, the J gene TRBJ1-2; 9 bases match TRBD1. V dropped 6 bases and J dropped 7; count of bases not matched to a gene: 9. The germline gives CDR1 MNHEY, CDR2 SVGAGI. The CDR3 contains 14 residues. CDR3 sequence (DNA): TGTGCCAGCAGGCCGACCGGGACAGGGCTTGGCTACACCTTC. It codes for CASRPTGTGLGYTF.

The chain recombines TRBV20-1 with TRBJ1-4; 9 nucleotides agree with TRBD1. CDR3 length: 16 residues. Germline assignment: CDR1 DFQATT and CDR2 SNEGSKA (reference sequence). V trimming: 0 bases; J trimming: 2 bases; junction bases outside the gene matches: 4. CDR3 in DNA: TGCAGTGCTAGAGACCCACAGGGGGCGACTAATGAAAAACTGTTTTTT. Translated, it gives CSARDPQGATNEKLFF.

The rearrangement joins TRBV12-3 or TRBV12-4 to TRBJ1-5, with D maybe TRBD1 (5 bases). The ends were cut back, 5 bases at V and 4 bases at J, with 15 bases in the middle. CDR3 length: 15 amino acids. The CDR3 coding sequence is TGTGCCAGCAGTGGACGCCGGGGGTCGAATCAGCCCCAGCATTTT. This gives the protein CASSGRRGSNQPQHF.

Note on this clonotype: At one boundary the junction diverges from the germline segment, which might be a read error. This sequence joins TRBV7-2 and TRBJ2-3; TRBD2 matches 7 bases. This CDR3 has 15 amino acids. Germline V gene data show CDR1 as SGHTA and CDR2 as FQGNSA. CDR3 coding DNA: TGTGCCAGCAGCGTACTGCAGCGGGGCACAGAGACGCAGTATTTT. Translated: CASSVLQRGTETQYF. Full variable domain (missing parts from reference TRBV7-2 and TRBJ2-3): GAGVSQSPSNKVTEKGKDVELRCDPISGHTALYWYRQSLGQGLEFLIYFQGNSAPDKSGLPSDRFSAERTGGSVSTLTIQRTQQEDSAVYLCASSVLQRGTETQYFGPGTRLTVL.

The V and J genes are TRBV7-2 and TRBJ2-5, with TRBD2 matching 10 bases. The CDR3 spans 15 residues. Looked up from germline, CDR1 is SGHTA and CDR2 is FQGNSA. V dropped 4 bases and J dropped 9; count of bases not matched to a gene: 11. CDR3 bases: TGTGCCAGCAGCTCGAAGACTAGCGGGCGAGGGGCCCAGTACTTC. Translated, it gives CASSSKTSGRGAQYF.

The CDR3 reads CASSLDILGGGQETQYF. DNA for the CDR3: TGTGCCAGCAGCTTAGATATTTTAGGGGGGGGACAAGAGACCCAGTACTTC. The chain employs TRBV11-2 and TRBJ2-4, with D tentatively TRBD2 (7 bases). The DNA end lines up better with TRBJ2-5; the J call may be wrong. The germline V gene has CDR1 SGHAT and CDR2 FQNNGV. This CDR3 is built from 17 residues.

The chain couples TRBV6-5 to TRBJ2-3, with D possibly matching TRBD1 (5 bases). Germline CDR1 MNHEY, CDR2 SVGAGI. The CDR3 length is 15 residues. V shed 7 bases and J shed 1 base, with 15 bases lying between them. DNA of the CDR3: TGTGCCAGCAACCCACAGGTGGTGGGCACAGATACGCAGTATTTT. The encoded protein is CASNPQVVGTDTQYF.

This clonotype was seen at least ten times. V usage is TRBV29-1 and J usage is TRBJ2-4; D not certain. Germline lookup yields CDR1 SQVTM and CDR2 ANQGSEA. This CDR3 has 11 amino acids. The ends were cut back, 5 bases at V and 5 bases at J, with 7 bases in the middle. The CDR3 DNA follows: TGCAGCGTTTCATTGGAAAACATTCAGTACTTC. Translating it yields CSVSLENIQYF.